These 27 T cell receptor beta chains came from one sample sequenced in a study of cytomegalovirus exposure and HLA in healthy donors. The PCR ran on 60 Vbeta and 13 Jbeta primers. The protocol was immunoSEQ multiplex PCR, while the TCRdb copy is restricted to in-frame clones and leaves out a portion. The sample shows around 100,000 clones, roughly 70% of them seen only once. Material: PBMCs. The source of these receptors is a man aged 40-49 years in good health and CMV-seropositive.

The J gene is TRBJ2-1, the V gene TRBV5-1; D perhaps matches TRBD2 (6 bases). Trimming left V 3 bases short and J 2 bases short, with 12 bases between. This CDR3 has 15 amino acids. Germline CDR1 reads SGHRS; CDR2 reads YFSETQ. The CDR3 reads CASSYAGTPYNEQFF. CDR3 nucleotides: TGCGCCAGCAGCTACGCCGGGACTCCCTACAATGAGCAGTTCTTC.

This chain links TRBV6-1 with TRBJ1-5; D is perhaps TRBD1 (6 bases). CDR3 length equals 14 residues. V dropped 4 bases and J dropped 4 bases, with 11 bases sitting between them. CDR1 MNHNS and CDR2 SASEGT come from the germline V gene. The CDR3 bases are TGTGCCAGCAGTGCCCGGACAGAAAATCAGCCCCAGCATTTT. This translates into CASSARTENQPQHF.

The chain links TRBV28 to TRBJ2-7; D is undetermined. Trimming took 5 bases from V and 2 from J, leaving 13 bases between them. Germline V CDR1 and CDR2: MDHEN, SYDVKM. The CDR3 consists of 14 residues. The CDR3 here is CASSPRTNPYEQYF. DNA of the CDR3: TGTGCCAGCAGTCCTCGCACAAACCCCTACGAGCAGTACTTC. Based on the CDR3 plus reference TRBV28 and TRBJ2-7, the full variable domain is DVKVTQSSRYLVKRTGEKVFLECVQDMDHENMFWYRQDPGLGLRLIYFSYDVKMKEKGDIPEGYSVSREKKERFSLILESASTNQTSMYLCASSPRTNPYEQYFGPGTRLTVT.

This clone was counted a few times. This chain joins TRBV6-5 and TRBJ1-1; no firm D call. The CDR3 has 14 amino acids. CDR1 MNHEY and CDR2 SVGAGI come from the germline V gene. Trimming took 0 bases from V and 1 from J, leaving 6 bases between them. The CDR3: CASSYSNKNTEAFF. The DNA of the CDR3 is TGTGCCAGCAGTTACTCGAACAAGAACACTGAAGCTTTCTTT.

This chain links TRBV7-3 with TRBJ2-5, with 7 bases fitting TRBD2. Germline values: CDR1 SGHTA, CDR2 FQGTGA. CDR3 length equals 17 residues. V shed 1 base and J 1 base; nucleotides not matched to a gene: 9. CDR3 sequence (DNA): TGTGCCAGCAGCTTAAATGCGGGAGAGAGGGTCCAAGAGACCCAGTACTTC. Its translation is CASSLNAGERVQETQYF. Full variable domain (outside the CDR3, taken from reference TRBV7-3 and TRBJ2-5): GAGVSQTPSNKVTEKGKYVELRCDPISGHTALYWYRQSLGQGPEFLIYFQGTGAADDSGLPNDRFFAVRPEGSVSTLKIQRTERGDSAVYLCASSLNAGERVQETQYFGPGTRLLVL.

The gene calls are TRBV9 and TRBJ2-2; possible D gene TRBD1, 6 bases. Germline CDR1 and CDR2: SGDLS and YYNGEE. This CDR3 comprises 15 residues. V was clipped by 4 bases and J by 2 bases, with 12 bases between them. CDR3 sequence reads: CASSSTGSNTGELFF. CDR3 bases: TGTGCCAGCAGCTCGACAGGTTCTAACACCGGGGAGCTGTTTTTT.

The V gene is TRBV28, the J gene TRBJ2-6; the D gene is possibly TRBD1 (5 bases). Germline-derived CDR1 and CDR2 are MDHEN and SYDVKM. V lost 8 bases, J lost 1 base, and 12 bases lay in between. The CDR3 is made up of 15 amino acids. The CDR3 nucleotides read TGTGCCAGCGGACACCGGGCGTCTGGGGCCAACGTCCTGACTTTC. Translating gives CASGHRASGANVLTF. Looking up the rest from reference TRBV28 and TRBJ2-6 gives the full variable domain: DVKVTQSSRYLVKRTGEKVFLECVQDMDHENMFWYRQDPGLGLRLIYFSYDVKMKEKGDIPEGYSVSREKKERFSLILESASTNQTSMYLCASGHRASGANVLTFGAGSRLTVL.

The V and J genes are TRBV7-2 and TRBJ1-1; D is unresolved. CDR3 length: 13 amino acids. CDR1 and CDR2 from the germline V gene are SGHTA and FQGNSA. Trimming cost V 1 base and J 2 bases, with 5 bases left between them. The CDR3 is CASSLDSNTEAFF. In DNA, the CDR3 is TGTGCCAGCAGCTTAGACAGCAACACTGAAGCTTTCTTT.

V gene TRBV29-1 combines with J gene TRBJ2-2, with D uncertain. V shed 6 bases and J shed 5 bases, with 13 bases lying between them. The length of the CDR3 is 13 residues. CDR1 and CDR2 (germline): SQVTM, ANQGSEA. In DNA, the CDR3 is TGCAGCGTGATCGCGGAGTGGACCGGGGAGCTGTTTTTT. As protein: CSVIAEWTGELFF.

The chain recombines TRBV18 with TRBJ2-1; D remains unclear. Deletions cut 0 bases from V and 6 bases from J, with 6 bases between. The length of the CDR3 is 13 residues. In germline, CDR1 is KGHSH, CDR2 LQKENI. CDR3 nucleotides: TGTGCCAGCTCACCACCCAGCGTCAATGAGCAGTTCTTC. Translation: CASSPPSVNEQFF. Using reference TRBV18 and TRBJ2-1 for the parts outside the CDR3, the full variable domain is NAGVMQNPRHLVRRRGQEARLRCSPMKGHSHVYWYRQLPEEGLKFMVYLQKENIIDESGMPKERFSAEFPKEGPSILRIQQVVRGDSAAYFCASSPPSVNEQFFGPGTRLTVL.

The chain uses TRBV7-2 and TRBJ2-7; 9 positions agree with TRBD1. The CDR3 sequence is 14 residues long. Germline-derived CDR1 and CDR2 are SGHTA and FQGNSA. The ends lost 5 bases at V and 3 bases at J; junction bases unmatched: 5. This CDR3 is CASSLRDRVYEQYF. The CDR3 bases are TGTGCCAGCAGCCTCCGGGACAGGGTCTACGAGCAGTACTTC.

The chain combines TRBV29-1 with TRBJ1-4; maybe TRBD1 (6 bases). The CDR3 sequence is 12 residues long. Trimming cost V 7 bases and J 7 bases, with 13 bases left between them. The germline CDR1 and CDR2 sequences are SQVTM and ANQGSEA. The CDR3 region has the DNA TGCAGCGCGAGGGGGAGTGGTGAAAAACTGTTTTTT. It yields the protein CSARGSGEKLFF. Using reference TRBV29-1 and TRBJ1-4 for the parts outside the CDR3, the full variable domain is SAVISQKPSRDICQRGTSLTIQCQVDSQVTMMFWYRQQPGQSLTLIATANQGSEATYESGFVIDKFPISRPNLTFSTLTVSNMSPEDSSIYLCSARGSGEKLFFGSGTQLSVL.

This clone was seen just once. V is TRBV10-3 and J is TRBJ1-3; the match to TRBD1 covers 9 bases. Germline CDR1 and CDR2: ENHRY and SYGVKD. With 6 bases clipped from V and 3 bases from J, the junction kept 0 bases outside the gene matches. The CDR3 has 13 amino acids. The CDR3 loop is CAIRDRGGNTIYF. The CDR3 DNA is TGTGCCATCAGGGACAGGGGTGGAAACACCATATATTTT.

This chain uses TRBV29-1 with TRBJ1-3; D is uncertain. The V and J ends lost 2 bases and 4 bases respectively, with 9 bases between them. Looked up from germline, CDR1 is SQVTM and CDR2 is ANQGSEA. The CDR3 contains 13 residues. CDR3 nucleotides: TGCAGCGTTGAACAACGGGGAGGAAACACCATATATTTT. It is translated as CSVEQRGGNTIYF.

The V and J genes are TRBV7-9 and TRBJ2-5; the match to TRBD2 covers 13 bases. The CDR3 runs 14 residues. Looked up from germline, CDR1 is SEHNR and CDR2 is FQNEAQ (reference sequence). The V gene end was trimmed by 9 bases and the J gene end by 5 bases; junction bases not matched to a gene: 6. CDR3 bases: TGTGCCAGTGCCGGGACTAGCGGGGAGGAGACCCAGTACTTC. Its protein product is CASAGTSGEETQYF.

This clone was found a few times. The rearrangement links TRBV27 to TRBJ2-5, with 7 positions matching TRBD2. The germline V gene has CDR1 MNHEY and CDR2 SMNVEV (reference sequence). V gave up 0 bases and J gave up 4 bases; unmatched junction bases: 5. CDR3 length: 15 residues. The CDR3 region is CASSLSGRVGETQYF. For the CDR3, the DNA is TGTGCCAGCAGTTTATCGGGGAGGGTGGGAGAGACCCAGTACTTC.

The gene calls are TRBV9 and TRBJ1-3, with 8 bases lining up with TRBD1. From germline, CDR1 is SGDLS and CDR2 YYNGEE. The ends lost 2 bases at V and 0 bases at J; junction bases unmatched: 1. The CDR3 is made up of 15 amino acids. This CDR3 is CASSVGQGSGNTIYF. The DNA of the CDR3 is TGTGCCAGCAGCGTCGGACAGGGCTCTGGAAACACCATATATTTT.

V usage is TRBV4-2 and J usage is TRBJ2-5; D possibly corresponds to TRBD2 (5 bases). V was shortened by 4 bases and J by 3 bases, with 12 bases between the two germline ends. CDR1 is LGHNA, CDR2 YNFKEQ, per germline. The CDR3 has 14 amino acids. The CDR3 region has the DNA TGTGCCAGCAGCCTCTCACGGGGAGAAGAGACCCAGTACTTC. Encoded protein: CASSLSRGEETQYF.

This sequence joins TRBV5-6 and TRBJ2-7, with a tentative D call TRBD2 (5 bases). The V end lost 0 bases, the J end lost 6 bases, and 10 bases lay between the germline ends. The CDR3 has 13 amino acids. The germline V gene has CDR1 SGHDT and CDR2 YYEEEE. The CDR3 region has the DNA TGTGCCAGCAGCTTGGTTCAGGCGGGCGAGCAGTACTTC. Translated, it gives CASSLVQAGEQYF.

V is TRBV7-9 and J is TRBJ2-7, with a weak D call TRBD2 (6 bases). V was pared by 1 base and J by 2 bases, with 15 bases between. The germline V gene has CDR1 SEHNR and CDR2 FQNEAQ (reference sequence). The CDR3 extends over 16 amino acids. CDR3 coding DNA: TGTGCCAGCAGCTTAGGGTTCGGGACTTATACCTACGAGCAGTACTTC. Amino acids: CASSLGFGTYTYEQYF.

This clone turned up a few times. V gene TRBV7-9 combines with J gene TRBJ2-6, with D perhaps matching TRBD2 (5 bases). V was clipped by 2 bases and J by 2 bases, with 10 bases between them. The germline CDR1 and CDR2 sequences are SEHNR and FQNEAQ (reference sequence). CDR3 length equals 16 residues. CDR3: CASSLISGAGANVLTF. The CDR3 nucleotides read TGTGCCAGCAGCTTAATAAGCGGAGCTGGGGCCAACGTCCTGACTTTC.

The chain links TRBV6-5 to TRBJ1-2; 8 bases agree with TRBD1. The V segment lost 6 bases and the J segment 4 bases; nucleotides outside the gene matches: 10. Germline V gives CDR1 MNHEY, CDR2 SVGAGI. The CDR3 consists of 15 residues. The CDR3 coding sequence is TGTGCCAGCAGCGAATACAGGACAGGGCGCTATGGCTACACCTTC. It yields the protein CASSEYRTGRYGYTF.

The sample holds a few counts of this clone. The chain combines TRBV18 with TRBJ1-4; TRBD1 agrees at 7 bases. This CDR3 has 15 residues. Germline V CDR1 and CDR2: KGHSH, LQKENI. Trimming cost V 2 bases and J 6 bases; bases outside gene matches: 6. CDR3 loop: CASSPVRGSDEKLFF. CDR3 sequence (DNA): TGTGCCAGCTCACCAGTCAGGGGGTCGGATGAAAAACTGTTTTTT.

The chain joins TRBV10-3 to TRBJ2-2; 8 positions match TRBD1. The CDR3 loop spans 15 amino acids. CDR1 is ENHRY, CDR2 SYGVKD, per germline. The trim removed 7 bases at V and 5 bases at J, leaving 9 bases unmatched. This CDR3 is CAITSGTGQTGELFF. CDR3 in DNA: TGTGCCATCACTTCCGGGACAGGCCAAACCGGGGAGCTGTTTTTT.

The rearrangement joins TRBV28 to TRBJ2-7, with D tentatively TRBD2 (6 bases). Trimming removed 6 bases at V and 2 bases at J, with 14 bases between. Germline V gives CDR1 MDHEN, CDR2 SYDVKM. CDR3 length: 14 amino acids. The CDR3 sequence: CASSNSGSPYEQYF. As DNA, the CDR3 is TGTGCCAGCAGCAACAGCGGGTCACCCTACGAGCAGTACTTC.

The genes are TRBV9 and TRBJ2-7, with 9 positions matching TRBD2. Germline V CDR1 and CDR2: SGDLS, YYNGEE. V dropped 3 bases and J dropped 2; count of bases not matched to a gene: 6. The CDR3 totals 15 residues. The CDR3 nucleotides are TGTGCCAGCAGCGGTAGCGGGAGTTGGGCCTACGAGCAGTACTTC. Encoded protein: CASSGSGSWAYEQYF. The full variable domain, its missing parts supplied by reference TRBV9 and TRBJ2-7, is DSGVTQTPKHLITATGQRVTLRCSPRSGDLSVYWYQQSLDQGLQFLIQYYNGEERAKGNILERFSAQQFPDLHSELNLSSLELGDSALYFCASSGSGSWAYEQYFGPGTRLTVT.

CDR3 in DNA: TGTGCCAGCGGCCGGGAGCCTAACACCGGGGAGCTGTTTTTT. This translates into CASGREPNTGELFF. V gene TRBV6-1 combines with J gene TRBJ2-2, with D maybe TRBD2 (6 bases). Trimming stripped 8 bases from V and 2 bases from J, with 12 bases between. The length of the CDR3 is 14 residues. Germline V gene lookup returns CDR1 MNHNS and CDR2 SASEGT.